This TCR beta chain was found in a study of cytomegalovirus exposure and HLA in healthy donors. Study-wide results and limits: In a later analysis, a missense DCLRE1C variant was linked to TCR beta V- and J-gene trimming. Among the most significant clusters, several appeared linked to common viral pathogens in a later analysis. Available immune exposure information covered CMV serostatus only. Of the V segments, some could not be distinguished, including TRBV6-2 and TRBV6-3, and were excluded.

This clone has a single count. Its antigen is currently unknown. 60 Vbeta and 13 Jbeta primers were used in PCR. The protocol was immunoSEQ multiplex PCR, while the TCRdb copy is restricted to in-frame clones and leaves out a portion. The sample shows approximately 140,000 clones, 88% of them seen only once. After removal of 7 bases from V and 5 bases from J, the junction contained 10 bases not matched to a gene. The CDR3 length is 14 residues. Germline V gene sequence: CDR1 MNHEY, CDR2 SVGAGI. The rearrangement joins TRBV6-5 to TRBJ2-7; 8 positions match TRBD2. The sample consisted of PBMCs. The TCR comes from a woman in her forties in good health and CMV-seronegative. The chain's CDR3 is CASNPGGSSNEQYF. The DNA of the CDR3 is TGTGCCAGCAACCCGGGGGGGAGCTCTAACGAGCAGTACTTC.